This TCR beta chain originates from a study of shared clonotypes between healthy human individuals. Details on this clone: Its antigen is currently unknown.

Germline V gene data show CDR1 as ENHRY and CDR2 as SYGVKD. The CDR3 covers 13 residues. V was pared by 3 bases and J by 16 bases, with 19 bases between. All donors were Caucasian adults living in Nashville, Tennessee. CD4+ cells underwent separation, giving CD45RA+ naive and CD45RA-negative memory subsets. Broader study findings: With few donors, the genetic and exposure-history diversity represented was limited.

Sequenced by immunoSEQ multiplex PCR; TCRdb stores in-frame clones only, minus some. The sample has approximately 250,000 clones; under 80% are singletons. The chain is built from TRBV10-3 and TRBJ2-1; no clear D. This receptor was obtained from a man under 40 in good health. The sample taken for sequencing was memory CD4+ T cells sorted from blood. Indicated subset: CD45RA-negative fraction. The CDR3 sequence: CAISEGNGRMSFF. The CDR3 DNA follows: TGTGCCATCAGTGAAGGAAACGGGCGGATGAGTTTCTTC.